This TCR beta chain was captured by sequencing in a study of blood T cell repertoires in COVID-19. This CDR3 is 15 amino acids long. CDR1 and CDR2 from the germline V gene are SGHRS and YFSETQ. Unmatched junction bases numbered 10, after V lost 6 bases and J lost 8 bases. The repertoire was sequenced with immunoSEQ multiplex PCR; TCRdb's copy has only in-frame clones and lacks some. The sample records roughly 200,000 clones, 85% to 90% being singletons. The sequenced material came from PBMCs or T cells enriched from blood (not recorded which). The chain has TRBV5-1 and TRBJ1-4; 10 bases are shared with TRBD1. The sequence was collected from a woman in her 40s with acute COVID-19. The CDR3 nucleotides are TGCGCCAGCACCCCCTCGACAGGGGGCTCCGAAAAACTGTTTTTT. It translates to CASTPSTGGSEKLFF.